This T cell receptor beta chain comes out of a study of blood T cell repertoires in COVID-19. The method was immunoSEQ multiplex PCR; TCRdb's version includes in-frame clones alone and lacks a portion of them. Among about 200,000 clones listed, about 80% were seen once. Germline values: CDR1 KGHDR, CDR2 SFDVKD. The CDR3 is 13 amino acids. Trimming stripped 9 bases from V and 8 bases from J, with 15 bases between. This sequence joins TRBV24-1 and TRBJ1-4; D is unclear. The specimen was PBMCs or T cells enriched from blood (not recorded which). The sequence was collected from a man aged 35-49 years who had recovered from COVID-19. The CDR3 nucleotides read TGTGCCACCGCGGGCGGGTCGGAAGAAAAACTGTTTTTT. Encoded protein: CATAGGSEEKLFF.